These 15 T cell receptor beta chains were sequenced from one sample in a study of blood T cell repertoires in COVID-19. Assay: immunoSEQ multiplex PCR; the TCRdb copy retains only in-frame clones and omits some. The table records 120,000 to 150,000 clones, around 85% of them present only once. The sample comprised PBMCs or T cells enriched from blood (not recorded which). These receptors all stem from a woman aged 40 to 55 who had recovered from COVID-19.

The rearrangement joins TRBV19 to TRBJ1-2; a possible D gene is TRBD1 (5 bases). V shed 3 bases and J shed 3 bases, with 11 bases lying between them. Germline loops: CDR1 LNHDA, CDR2 SQIVND (reference sequence). This CDR3 is built from 14 residues. The CDR3 loop reads CASSIGQGYYGYTF. CDR3 nucleotide sequence: TGTGCCAGTAGTATCGGTCAGGGATACTATGGCTACACCTTC.

The chain joins TRBV5-1 to TRBJ2-7, with D maybe TRBD1 (5 bases). Germline CDR1 and CDR2: SGHRS and YFSETQ. CDR3 size: 15 residues. V lost 1 base and J lost 2, with 13 bases in between. Here the CDR3 reads CASSLMGRAPYEQYF. Written as DNA, the CDR3 is TGCGCCAGCAGCTTGATGGGCAGGGCCCCCTACGAGCAGTACTTC.

The J gene is TRBJ1-2, the V gene TRBV14; 10 bases fit TRBD1. Germline loops: CDR1 SGHDN, CDR2 FVKESK. The CDR3 is 15 amino acids. With 3 bases clipped from V and 4 bases from J, the junction kept 5 bases outside the gene matches. The CDR3 sequence: CASSQSTGGFYGYTF. As DNA, the CDR3 is TGTGCCAGCAGCCAGTCGACAGGGGGCTTCTATGGCTACACCTTC.

V gene TRBV18 combines with J gene TRBJ2-3; 7 bases are a match to TRBD1. The V gene end was trimmed by 1 base and the J gene end by 4 bases; junction bases not matched to a gene: 5. Germline loops: CDR1 KGHSH, CDR2 LQKENI. The CDR3 loop spans 15 amino acids. CDR3 loop: CASSPLQGSSDTQYF. The CDR3 coding sequence is TGTGCCAGCTCACCACTACAGGGGTCATCAGATACGCAGTATTTT. Supplemented by reference TRBV18 and TRBJ2-3, the full variable domain reads NAGVMQNPRHLVRRRGQEARLRCSPMKGHSHVYWYRQLPEEGLKFMVYLQKENIIDESGMPKERFSAEFPKEGPSILRIQQVVRGDSAAYFCASSPLQGSSDTQYFGPGTRLTVL.

This clone was counted only a few times. The CDR3 DNA is TGCGCCAGCAGCCCCTCCCGGGACAGGGATGAAGCTTTCTTT. Its protein product is CASSPSRDRDEAFF. The rearrangement links TRBV5-1 to TRBJ1-1, with 9 bases matching TRBD1. V dropped 4 bases and J dropped 7; count of bases not matched to a gene: 8. Germline V gene sequence: CDR1 SGHRS, CDR2 YFSETQ. The CDR3 length is 14 residues.

V usage is TRBV6-2 or TRBV6-3 and J usage is TRBJ2-1; D is unresolved. V lost 3 bases to trimming and J lost 7 bases, with 10 bases between them. The CDR3 spans 13 residues. Germline CDR1 is MNHEY and CDR2 is SVGEGT. In nucleotides, the CDR3 is TGTGCCAGCAGTTATTTACAGAATAATGAGCAGTTCTTC. This gives the protein CASSYLQNNEQFF.

This clone was seen more than once but under ten times. The chain couples TRBV7-8 to TRBJ2-7; 9 nucleotides match TRBD1. From germline, CDR1 is SGHVS and CDR2 FQNEAQ. The V and J ends lost 5 bases and 3 bases, in that order; junction bases with no gene match: 11. The CDR3 is made up of 16 amino acids. CDR3 region: CASSLKNRGPYYEQYF. The CDR3 bases are TGTGCCAGCAGCCTCAAGAACAGGGGGCCATACTACGAGCAGTACTTC.

The V gene is TRBV5-1, the J gene TRBJ1-5, with a possible D match to TRBD1 (6 bases). Trimming pared 0 bases from V and 7 bases from J, leaving 11 bases between. The CDR3 is 14 residues long. Germline V gives CDR1 SGHRS, CDR2 YFSETQ. CDR3 sequence (DNA): TGCGCCAGCAGCTTGGATGGACAGTACCAGCCCCAGCATTTT. It specifies CASSLDGQYQPQHF.

This clone turned up a few times. The rearrangement joins TRBV18 to TRBJ2-7; a weak D match, TRBD2 (6 bases). Trimming left V 4 bases short and J 1 base short, with 11 bases between. Germline values: CDR1 KGHSH, CDR2 LQKENI. The CDR3 runs 14 residues. The DNA of the CDR3 is TGTGCCAGCTCACTACGGGACTCTTCCTACGAGCAGTACTTC. It is translated as CASSLRDSSYEQYF.

The chain recombines TRBV4-1 with TRBJ1-5; the match to TRBD1 covers 7 bases. V trimming: 3 bases; J trimming: 8 bases; junction bases outside the gene matches: 1. CDR1 MGHRA and CDR2 YSYEKL come from the germline V gene. The CDR3 is 12 amino acids. Here the CDR3 DNA reads TGCGCCAGCAGCCACAGGGGGGAGCCCCAGCATTTT. Amino acid sequence: CASSHRGEPQHF.

Only one count was recorded for this clone. The chain joins TRBV5-1 to TRBJ1-1, with 7 bases matching TRBD1. The V and J ends lost 2 bases and 11 bases, in that order; junction bases with no gene match: 12. Germline V gene data show CDR1 as SGHRS and CDR2 as YFSETQ. The CDR3 loop spans 14 amino acids. CDR3 amino acids: CASSFRDSPYLAFF. The CDR3 nucleotides are TGCGCCAGCAGCTTTCGGGACAGTCCCTACTTGGCTTTCTTT.

The chain uses TRBV25-1 and TRBJ2-3; no reliable D call. Trimming removed 4 bases at V and 6 bases at J, with 14 bases between. Germline loops: CDR1 MGHDK, CDR2 SYGVNS. The CDR3 has 14 residues. The CDR3 here is CASSAGSGGDTQYF. CDR3 nucleotides: TGTGCCAGCAGTGCCGGGTCGGGTGGGGATACGCAGTATTTT.

This clone came up many times. Other DNA sequences in this sample translate to the same CDR3. The chain employs TRBV3-1 (or the pseudogene TRBV3-2) and TRBJ2-1, with 7 bases lining up with TRBD2. The CDR3 covers 16 residues. V shed 0 bases and J 2 bases; nucleotides not matched to a gene: 4. Per the germline V gene, CDR1 is LGHDT and CDR2 is YNNKEL (reference sequence). DNA for the CDR3: TGTGCCAGCAGCCAAGATTCTAGCGGCACCTACAATGAGCAGTTCTTC. This codes for CASSQDSSGTYNEQFF.

In its sample, this clone was seen a few times. This rearrangement joins TRBV5-6 to TRBJ1-3; D gene unclear. Trimming shortened V by 4 bases and J by 1 base, and 12 bases separated the two germline ends. The CDR3 totals 15 residues. CDR1 and CDR2 from the germline V gene are SGHDT and YYEEEE. The DNA of the CDR3 is TGTGCCAGCAGCCCAACAGATGCATCTGGAAACACCATATATTTT. This translates into CASSPTDASGNTIYF.

The chain uses TRBV12-5 and TRBJ1-5; D is unclear. Trimming cost V 1 base and J 0 bases, with 10 bases left between them. CDR1 LGHNT and CDR2 FRNRAP come from the germline V gene. The CDR3 is 16 residues long. The CDR3 spells CASGLAGKNSNQPQHF. CDR3 coding DNA: TGTGCTAGTGGTTTGGCGGGAAAAAATAGCAATCAGCCCCAGCATTTT.